This T cell receptor beta chain was sequenced during a study of CD8 T cells in ankylosing spondylitis. Study findings and constraints: For ankylosing spondylitis blood, a TCR beta motif of eight or nine highly homologous variants appeared characteristic. CD8+ by phenotype, disease-linked clones were relatively rare in peripheral blood.

TCRdb reanalysed the 5' RACE reads using MiXCR and keeps one entry per CDR3 protein. The data contain 200,000 to 250,000 distinct CDR3 sequences, over 9.5% of them singletons. About this clonotype itself: Antigen unknown.

This CDR3 has 18 amino acids. The V gene lost 0 bases and the J gene lost 6 bases, with 21 bases spanning the gap. Germline CDR1 reads SGHNT; CDR2 reads YYREEE (reference sequence). This clonotype was sampled from a male donor with ankylosing spondylitis or in good health (not recorded which). V and J are TRBV5-4 and TRBJ1-4, with D perhaps matching TRBD1 (6 bases). The sequenced material came from blood, either unsorted or a sorted T cell fraction (not recorded which). The CDR3 coding sequence is TGTGCCAGCAGCTTGGATCCTTGGGGGGGGACAATGGATGAAAAACTGTTTTTT. It encodes CASSLDPWGGTMDEKLFF. Drawing the rest from reference TRBV5-4 and TRBJ1-4, the complete variable domain is ETGVTQSPTHLIKTRGQQVTLRCSSQSGHNTVSWYQQALGQGPQFIFQYYREEENGRGNFPPRFSGLQFPNYSSELNVNALELDDSALYLCASSLDPWGGTMDEKLFFGSGTQLSVL.